Described below is a single TCR beta chain sequence and its context. Repertoires were generated with immunoSEQ multiplex PCR, while TCRdb's copy carries only in-frame clones and drops some. The data contain more than 300,000 clones, 86% of them singletons. This entry comes from a study of cytomegalovirus exposure and HLA in healthy donors. The CDR3 loop spans 14 amino acids. Trimming pared 5 bases from V and 3 bases from J, leaving 13 bases between. Germline CDR1 reads SGHAT; CDR2 reads FQDESV (reference sequence). This receptor was obtained from a woman aged 18-29 years in good health and CMV-seronegative. This chain joins TRBV11-1 and TRBJ2-5; maybe TRBD1 (6 bases). The sequenced sample was PBMCs. The CDR3 sequence is CASSPGQTEETQYF. CDR3 sequence (DNA): TGTGCCAGCAGCCCCGGACAGACTGAAGAGACCCAGTACTTC.